Sequencing of this T cell receptor beta chain was carried out in a study of hypomethylating agent response in myelodysplastic syndrome (dated by TCRdb to about 2021). The study in broad terms: Patients were treated with the hypomethylating agents azacitidine (8 of 11) or decitabine (3 of 11). The cohort included several male and a couple of female myelodysplastic syndrome patients. Patients had a mean age of approximately 67 +/- 5.9 years, and a diploid cytogenetic profile was the most common. The mutation found most frequently was TET2, which appeared in about 45% of the 11 patients. Four or five patients did not respond, whereas about 6 responded with either complete response or hematologic improvement. Response was defined as complete response or hematologic improvement, and patients meeting neither criterion were classed as non-responders.

The germline V gene provides CDR1 KGHSH and CDR2 LQKENI. V was cut back by 3 bases and J by 10 bases, leaving a gap of 10 bases between them. Its CDR3 holds 13 amino acids, cysteine through phenylalanine. The sequence is cut down to CDR3 DNA, 39 bases in frame from base 1. The receptor library was made with the immunoSEQ multiplex PCR assay. Survey resolution was used, with two replicates of around 200 ng each, totaling approximately 400 ng of DNA per sample. Using multiplex PCR primers aimed at V and J genes, the hsTCRB kit picked up rearranged TCRB sequences in genomic DNA. In the first PCR, the CDR3 region was amplified for approximately 31 cycles with the QIAGEN Multiplex PCR Kit. A roughly 8-cycle second PCR added sample barcodes and Illumina adapters to each replicate. Pooled libraries were quantified using a QuantStudio 6 and the KAPA library quantification kit. About 15 pM of pooled libraries were sequenced on an Illumina MiSeq with 156-cycle single-end reads and a 15-cycle index read. The original methods were these. Of 180,000 or so unique clonotypes, less than 2% were flagged by VDJdb annotation as previously reported viral-epitope-specific clonotypes. The immunoSEQ Data Assistant and immunoSEQ Analyzer converted raw reads into normalized, annotated TCRB repertoires. Clonotype analysis used the immunarch R package version 0.6.5 and BioAnalyzer. Every repertoire was downsampled to the clone count of the smallest repertoire before richness was estimated. Fisher's exact tests classified clonotypes as expanded, contracted or novel, with novel meaning zero frequency before treatment. GLIPH2 clustered significantly changed CDR3 beta sequences using simulation_depth=1000 and kmer_min_depth=3, excluding CDR3s shorter than five residues. TCRdb re-hosts the immuneACCESS table, in-frame sequences only. Its copies lack some clones; in the studies checked, an unresolved V gene accounts for under half of them, and the cause for the rest is not known. V and J calls and clone size are copied from that table; D and trimming were computed from the DNA. The sample table holds more than 3,500 clones, of which approximately 75% were seen once. The top ten constitute 15% to 19% of the sample.

Bulk bone marrow was analyzed without sorting T-cell subsets. Immunosequencing of the TCR beta CDR3 regions was performed on bone marrow from about a dozen myelodysplastic syndrome patients before and after hypomethylating agent therapy. Each patient contributed a baseline bone marrow plus two to three bone marrows at different post-treatment timepoints for longitudinal repertoire tracking. Genomic DNA was isolated from whole bone marrow, and DNA quality was assessed with TapeStation, NanoDrop OneC and PicoGreen assays. This clone occurred a few times. Its antigen remains undetermined. No much larger clone exists at a distance of one base, and base qualities are not known. Summary of the overall study and its limitations: Whether the shared GLIPH2 clusters possibly recognize novel MDS antigens was not confirmed and still needs to be tested experimentally. The cohort was small, with only approximately 11 patients analyzed. Responders more often showed novel clonotypes emerging, while non-responders displayed more contracted clonotypes after treatment. After hypomethylating agent treatment, no significant change in richness, rarefaction diversity or clonality was seen, either across all patients or within response groups. Age matching of healthy control donors to MDS patients was not performed, and the MDS versus healthy comparison could have been impacted by this lack of age matching.

The material was bone marrow, obtained before or after starting hypomethylating agent treatment for myelodysplastic syndrome (not recorded which). The chain is assembled from TRBV18 and TRBJ1-6; the D gene remains uncertain. This receptor was identified in a human donor with myelodysplastic syndrome. The DNA is as follows: TGTGCCAGCTCACCGGACGTTCTGTCACCCCTCCACTTT. It translates as CASSPDVLSPLHF.